The clone carrying this T cell receptor beta chain came up many times. As yet, its antigen is unknown. Per the germline V gene, CDR1 is SGHTA and CDR2 is FQGNSA. Trimming took 6 bases from V and 4 from J, leaving 15 bases between them. The CDR3 runs 14 residues. Template switching by 5'RACE produced TCR cDNA, adding a universal primer site and UMIs. Each CDR3 protein is one row after TCRdb ran MiXCR on the 5' RACE reads. The sample lists some 350,000 distinct CDR3 sequences, roughly 4% occurring once. The source of the sample is a study of T cells after yellow fever vaccination. Study-wide results and caveats: Among primary-vaccination clones, most reappeared after the booster, at about 95% for CD4 and around 90% for CD8. Some clonotypes were seen in both the CD4 and the CD8 compartments. These made up a small share and likely arose from convergent recombination. The study noted that FACS-sorted repertoires could contain abundant clonotypes contaminating from the bulk population.

The sample was PBMCs, taken 5 days after the yellow fever booster vaccination. This clonotype was sampled from a man between 18 and 29 years old who received the YFV17D yellow fever vaccine. The V and J genes are TRBV7-2 and TRBJ2-5; the D gene is possibly TRBD2 (5 bases). Written as DNA, the CDR3 is TGTGCCAGCAGTCCAGGACTCCTCCGAGAGACCCAGTACTTC. Encoded protein: CASSPGLLRETQYF.